The sequence of this T cell receptor (beta chain) was determined in a study of blood T cell repertoires in COVID-19. Study-level information: Donors in the United States, Italy and Spain gave samples during acute or convalescent COVID-19. The analysed material was cDNA or gDNA that came from T cells, B-cell-depleted T cells, or PBMCs.

Trimming removed 2 bases from V and 0 bases from J; junction bases left unmatched: 6. The CDR3 is 16 residues long. Germline V gene sequence: CDR1 SGHTA, CDR2 FQGNSA. The study assigned cohorts using participant-reported clinical history. In the original processing: Amplifying reference gene primers gave estimates of nucleated cell counts. Sequenced by immunoSEQ multiplex PCR; TCRdb stores in-frame clones only, minus some. The V and J calls and clone size come from that table; D and trimming were worked out from the DNA. The sample records hundreds of thousands of clones, 80% to 90% being singletons. Sequencing was performed on PBMCs or T cells enriched from blood (not recorded which). The chain has TRBV7-2 and TRBJ2-5; TRBD2 aligns across 7 bases. The sequence derives from a young man who had recovered from COVID-19. This CDR3 reads CASSLSPAGYQETQYF. CDR3 DNA: TGTGCCAGCAGCTTATCTCCAGCGGGATACCAAGAGACCCAGTACTTC.